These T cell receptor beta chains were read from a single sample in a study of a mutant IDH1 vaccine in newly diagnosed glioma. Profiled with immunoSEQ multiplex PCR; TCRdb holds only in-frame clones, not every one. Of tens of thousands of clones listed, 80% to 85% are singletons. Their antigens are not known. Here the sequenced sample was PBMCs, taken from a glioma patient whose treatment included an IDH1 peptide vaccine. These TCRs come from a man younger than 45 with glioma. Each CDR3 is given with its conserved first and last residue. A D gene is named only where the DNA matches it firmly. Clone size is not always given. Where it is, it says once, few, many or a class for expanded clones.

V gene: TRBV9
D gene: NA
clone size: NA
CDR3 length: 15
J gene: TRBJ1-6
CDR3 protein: CASSVEARANSPLHF
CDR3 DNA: TGTGCCAGCAGCGTAGAAGCTAGGGCTAATTCACCCCTCCACTTT

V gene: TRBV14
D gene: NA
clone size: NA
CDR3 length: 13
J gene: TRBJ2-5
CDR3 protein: CASSRDHQETQYF
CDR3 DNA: TGTGCCAGCAGCCGGGACCACCAAGAGACCCAGTACTTC

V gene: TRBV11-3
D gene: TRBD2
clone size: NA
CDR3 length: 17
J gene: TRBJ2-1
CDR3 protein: CASSPGTSGVSYNEQFF
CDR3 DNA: TGTGCCAGCAGCCCCGGGACTAGCGGCGTCTCCTACAATGAGCAGTTCTTC

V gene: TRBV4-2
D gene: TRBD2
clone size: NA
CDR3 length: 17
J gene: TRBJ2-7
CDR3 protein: CASSQLLAGGSSSEQYF
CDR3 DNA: TGTGCCAGCAGCCAACTACTAGCGGGGGGCTCTAGTAGCGAGCAGTACTTC

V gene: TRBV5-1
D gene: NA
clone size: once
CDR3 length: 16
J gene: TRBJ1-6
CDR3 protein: CASSAEGPGRGSPLHF
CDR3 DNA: TGCGCCAGCAGCGCTGAGGGGCCGGGCCGAGGTTCACCCCTCCACTTT

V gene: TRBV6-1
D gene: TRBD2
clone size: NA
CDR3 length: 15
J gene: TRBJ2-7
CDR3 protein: CASSEPTSGSYEQYF
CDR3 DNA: TGTGCCAGCAGTGAACCGACTAGCGGGTCCTACGAGCAGTACTTC

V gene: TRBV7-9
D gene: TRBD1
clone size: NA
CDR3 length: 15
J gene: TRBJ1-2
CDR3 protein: CASSIAGGANYGYTF
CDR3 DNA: TGTGCCAGCAGCATAGCAGGGGGAGCTAACTATGGCTACACCTTC

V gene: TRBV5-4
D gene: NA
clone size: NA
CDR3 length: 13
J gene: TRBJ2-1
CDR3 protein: CASSFREGNEQFF
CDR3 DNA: TGTGCCAGCAGCTTCAGGGAAGGGAATGAGCAGTTCTTC

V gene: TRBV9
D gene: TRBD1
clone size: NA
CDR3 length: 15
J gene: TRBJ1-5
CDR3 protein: CASSPTGTANQPQHF
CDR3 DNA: TGTGCCAGCAGCCCAACGGGGACAGCAAATCAGCCCCAGCATTTT

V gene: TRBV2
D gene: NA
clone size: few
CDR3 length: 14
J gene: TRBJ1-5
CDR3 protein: CASSATDSNQPQHF
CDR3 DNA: TGTGCCAGCAGTGCGACAGATAGCAATCAGCCCCAGCATTTT

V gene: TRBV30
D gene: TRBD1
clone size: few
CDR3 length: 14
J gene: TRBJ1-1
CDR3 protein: CAWRDRVGFHEAFF
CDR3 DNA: TGTGCCTGGCGCGACAGGGTTGGATTTCATGAAGCTTTCTTT

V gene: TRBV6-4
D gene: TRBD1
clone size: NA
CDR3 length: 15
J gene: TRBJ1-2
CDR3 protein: CASSDSMTGRYGYTF
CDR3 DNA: TGTGCCAGCAGTGACTCAATGACAGGGCGCTATGGCTACACCTTC

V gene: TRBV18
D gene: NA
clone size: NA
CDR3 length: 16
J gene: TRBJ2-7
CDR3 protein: CASSPQKFQGRDEQYF
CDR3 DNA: TGTGCCAGCTCACCACAGAAGTTCCAAGGGCGGGACGAGCAGTACTTC

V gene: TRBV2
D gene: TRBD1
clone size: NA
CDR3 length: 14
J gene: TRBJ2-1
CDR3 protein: CASSVVDRYNEQFF
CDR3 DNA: TGTGCCAGCAGTGTGGTGGACAGGTACAATGAGCAGTTCTTC

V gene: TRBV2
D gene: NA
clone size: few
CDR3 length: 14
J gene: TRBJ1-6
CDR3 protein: CASTLSLRGSPLHF
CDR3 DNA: TGTGCCAGCACCCTCAGCCTACGTGGTTCACCCCTCCACTTT

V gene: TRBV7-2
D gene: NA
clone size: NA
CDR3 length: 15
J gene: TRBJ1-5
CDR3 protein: CATSGGAYSNQPQHF
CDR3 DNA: TGTGCCACTAGCGGGGGGGCGTATAGCAATCAGCCCCAGCATTTT

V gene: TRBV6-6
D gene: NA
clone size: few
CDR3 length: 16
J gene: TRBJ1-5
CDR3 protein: CASSSTITGYNQPQHF
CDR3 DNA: TGTGCCAGCAGTTCCACCATCACAGGTTACAATCAGCCCCAGCATTTT

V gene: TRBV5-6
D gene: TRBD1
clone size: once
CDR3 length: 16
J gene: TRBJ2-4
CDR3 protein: CASSLIGTGTKNIQYF
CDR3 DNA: TGTGCCAGCAGCTTGATCGGGACAGGGACCAAAAACATTCAGTACTTC

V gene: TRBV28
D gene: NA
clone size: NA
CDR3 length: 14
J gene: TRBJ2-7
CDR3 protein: CASSVTPFTYEQYF
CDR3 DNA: TGTGCCAGTAGTGTCACCCCCTTCACCTACGAGCAGTACTTC

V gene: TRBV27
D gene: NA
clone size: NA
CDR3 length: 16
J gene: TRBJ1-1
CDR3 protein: CASSLRAKGYRPEAFF
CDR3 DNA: TGTGCCAGCAGTTTACGTGCGAAAGGATATCGGCCTGAAGCTTTCTTT

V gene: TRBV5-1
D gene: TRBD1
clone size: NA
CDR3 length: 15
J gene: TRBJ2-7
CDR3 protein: CASSSSTTGTNEQYF
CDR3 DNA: TGCGCCAGCAGCTCATCTACGACAGGGACCAACGAGCAGTACTTC

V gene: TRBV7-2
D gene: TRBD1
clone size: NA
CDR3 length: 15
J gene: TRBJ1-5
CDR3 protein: CASSPGQVGNQPQHF
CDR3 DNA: TGTGCCAGCAGCCCGGGACAGGTGGGCAATCAGCCCCAGCATTTT

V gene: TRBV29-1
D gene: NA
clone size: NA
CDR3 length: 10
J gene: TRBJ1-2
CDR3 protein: CSVSGVGYTF
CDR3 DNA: TGCAGCGTTTCGGGGGTCGGCTACACCTTC

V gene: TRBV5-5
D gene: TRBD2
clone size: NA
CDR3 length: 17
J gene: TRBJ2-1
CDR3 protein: CASSFASGGAGYNEQFF
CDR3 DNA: TGTGCCAGCAGCTTCGCTAGCGGGGGGGCAGGCTACAATGAGCAGTTCTTC

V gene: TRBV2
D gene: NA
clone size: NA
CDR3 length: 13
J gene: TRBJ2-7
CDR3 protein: CASSAGFSYEQYF
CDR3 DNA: TGTGCCAGCAGTGCAGGATTCTCCTACGAGCAGTACTTC